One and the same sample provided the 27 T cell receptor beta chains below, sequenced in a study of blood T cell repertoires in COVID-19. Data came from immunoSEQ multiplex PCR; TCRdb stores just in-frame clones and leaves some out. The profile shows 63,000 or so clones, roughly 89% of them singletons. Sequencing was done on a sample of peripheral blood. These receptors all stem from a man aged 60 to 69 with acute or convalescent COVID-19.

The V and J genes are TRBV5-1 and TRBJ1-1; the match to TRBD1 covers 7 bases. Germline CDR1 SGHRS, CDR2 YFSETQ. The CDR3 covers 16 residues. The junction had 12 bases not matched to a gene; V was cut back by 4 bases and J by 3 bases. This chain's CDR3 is CASSPRQGGWDTEAFF. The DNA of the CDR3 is TGCGCCAGCAGCCCTAGACAGGGTGGATGGGACACTGAAGCTTTCTTT.

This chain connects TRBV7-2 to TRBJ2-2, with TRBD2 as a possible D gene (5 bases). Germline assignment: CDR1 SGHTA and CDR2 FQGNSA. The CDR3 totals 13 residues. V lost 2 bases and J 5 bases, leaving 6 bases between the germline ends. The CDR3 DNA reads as TGTGCCAGCAGCTTACGGACTACCGGGGAGCTGTTTTTT. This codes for CASSLRTTGELFF.

The CDR3 DNA sequence: TGTGCCAGCAGTCCTGACAGGGGGACAGGAAACACCATATATTTT. Translating gives CASSPDRGTGNTIYF. This sequence joins TRBV6-5 and TRBJ1-3; 9 nucleotides line up with TRBD1. The V segment lost 5 bases and the J segment 4 bases; nucleotides outside the gene matches: 6. Germline CDR1 and CDR2: MNHEY and SVGAGI. CDR3 length: 15 amino acids.

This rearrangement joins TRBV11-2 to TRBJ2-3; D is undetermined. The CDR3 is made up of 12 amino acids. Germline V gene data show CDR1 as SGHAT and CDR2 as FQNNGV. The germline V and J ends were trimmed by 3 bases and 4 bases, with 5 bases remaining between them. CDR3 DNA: TGTGCCAGCAGCTTTTCTGCAGATACGCAGTATTTT. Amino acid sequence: CASSFSADTQYF.

The CDR3 sequence is CASSPPNRGGNVLTF. In nucleotides, the CDR3 is TGTGCCAGCTCACCTCCCAACAGGGGTGGCAACGTCCTGACTTTC. The chain joins TRBV18 to TRBJ2-6, with 7 bases aligning to TRBD1. Per germline, CDR1 KGHSH and CDR2 LQKENI. The CDR3 is 15 residues long. V lost 3 bases and J lost 9; bases outside the gene matches: 8.

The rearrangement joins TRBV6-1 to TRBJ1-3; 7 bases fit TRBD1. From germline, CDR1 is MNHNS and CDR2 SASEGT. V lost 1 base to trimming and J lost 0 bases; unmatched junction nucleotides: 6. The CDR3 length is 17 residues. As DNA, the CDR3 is TGTGCCAGCAGTGAAGAGGGGGCACCCTTCTCTGGAAACACCATATATTTT. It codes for CASSEEGAPFSGNTIYF.

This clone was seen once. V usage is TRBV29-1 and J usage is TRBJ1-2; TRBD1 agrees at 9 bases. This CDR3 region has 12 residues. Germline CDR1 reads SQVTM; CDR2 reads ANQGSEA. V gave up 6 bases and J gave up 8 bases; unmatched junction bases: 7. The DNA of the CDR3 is TGCAGCGTCGACCGGGACAGGGTAGGCTACACCTTC. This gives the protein CSVDRDRVGYTF. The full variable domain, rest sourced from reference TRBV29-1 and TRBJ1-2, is SAVISQKPSRDICQRGTSLTIQCQVDSQVTMMFWYRQQPGQSLTLIATANQGSEATYESGFVIDKFPISRPNLTFSTLTVSNMSPEDSSIYLCSVDRDRVGYTFGSGTRLTVV.

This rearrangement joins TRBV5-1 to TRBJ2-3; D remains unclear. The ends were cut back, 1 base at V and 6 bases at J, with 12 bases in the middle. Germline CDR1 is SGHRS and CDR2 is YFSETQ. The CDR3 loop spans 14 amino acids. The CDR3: CASSLLRPADTQYF. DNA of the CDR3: TGCGCCAGCAGCTTGCTGAGGCCAGCGGATACGCAGTATTTT.

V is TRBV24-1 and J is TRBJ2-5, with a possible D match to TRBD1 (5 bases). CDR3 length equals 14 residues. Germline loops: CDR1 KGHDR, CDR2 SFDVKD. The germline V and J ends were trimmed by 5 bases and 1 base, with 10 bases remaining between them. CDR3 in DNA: TGTGCCACCAGTGTGGCAGGGTCCCAAGAGACCCAGTACTTC. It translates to CATSVAGSQETQYF.

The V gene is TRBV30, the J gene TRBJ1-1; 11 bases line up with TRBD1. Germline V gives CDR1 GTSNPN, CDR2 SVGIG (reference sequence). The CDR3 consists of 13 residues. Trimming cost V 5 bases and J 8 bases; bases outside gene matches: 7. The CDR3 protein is CAWERDRGSEAFF. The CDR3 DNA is TGTGCCTGGGAAAGGGACAGGGGGTCCGAAGCTTTCTTT.

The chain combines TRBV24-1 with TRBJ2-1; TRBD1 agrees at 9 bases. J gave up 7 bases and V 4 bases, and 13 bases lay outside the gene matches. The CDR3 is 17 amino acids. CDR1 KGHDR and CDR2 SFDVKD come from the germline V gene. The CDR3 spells CATSDRAGFGTGNEQFF. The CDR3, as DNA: TGTGCCACCAGTGACAGGGCAGGGTTTGGGACAGGGAATGAGCAGTTCTTC.

The CDR3 region is CAWSLRTGVRETQYF. In DNA, the CDR3 is TGTGCCTGGAGTCTACGGACAGGGGTGAGAGAGACCCAGTACTTC. The chain employs TRBV30 and TRBJ2-5; the match to TRBD1 covers 9 bases. V was pared by 2 bases and J by 4 bases, with 8 bases of the junction left unmatched. The germline gives CDR1 GTSNPN, CDR2 SVGIG (reference sequence). The CDR3 sequence is 15 residues long.

Here the CDR3 reads CASRRQDSYEQYF. The CDR3 bases are TGCGCCAGCAGACGACAGGACTCCTACGAGCAGTACTTC. The chain employs TRBV5-1 and TRBJ2-7; a possible D gene is TRBD1 (6 bases). Germline CDR1 reads SGHRS; CDR2 reads YFSETQ. The ends were cut back, 5 bases at V and 0 bases at J, with 9 bases in the middle. The CDR3 has 13 amino acids.

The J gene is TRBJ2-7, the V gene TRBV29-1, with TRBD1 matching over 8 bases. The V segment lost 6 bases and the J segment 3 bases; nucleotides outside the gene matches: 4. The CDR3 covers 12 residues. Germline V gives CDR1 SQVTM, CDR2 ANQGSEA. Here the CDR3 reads CSVLDRDYEQYF. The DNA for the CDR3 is TGCAGCGTACTGGACAGGGACTACGAGCAGTACTTC.

CDR3 sequence reads: CASSYPSGTGGVEQYF. The CDR3 region has the DNA TGTGCCAGCAGTTACCCGTCCGGGACAGGGGGCGTCGAGCAGTACTTC. The J gene is TRBJ2-7, the V gene TRBV6-5, with 12 bases fitting TRBD1. CDR3 size: 16 residues. Germline-derived CDR1 and CDR2 are MNHEY and SVGAGI. With V trimmed by 2 bases and J by 6 bases, 8 bases remained unmatched.

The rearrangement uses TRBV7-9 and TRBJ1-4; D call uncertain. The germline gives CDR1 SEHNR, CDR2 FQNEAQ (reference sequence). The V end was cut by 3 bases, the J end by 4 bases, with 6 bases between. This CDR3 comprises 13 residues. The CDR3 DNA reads TGTGCCAGCAGCTTTTTAGATAATGAAAAACTGTTTTTT. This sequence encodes CASSFLDNEKLFF. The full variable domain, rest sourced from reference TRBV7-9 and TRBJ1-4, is DTGVSQNPRHKITKRGQNVTFRCDPISEHNRLYWYRQTLGQGPEFLTYFQNEAQLEKSRLLSDRFSAERPKGSFSTLEIQRTEQGDSAMYLCASSFLDNEKLFFGSGTQLSVL.

DNA of the CDR3: TGTGCCAGCAGCTTAACGAGCGGAGGGACAGATACGCAGTATTTT. Translated, it gives CASSLTSGGTDTQYF. V and J are TRBV7-6 and TRBJ2-3, with D perhaps TRBD2 (6 bases). Trimming took off 2 bases at V and 3 bases at J, with 12 bases between the two ends. This CDR3 contains 15 residues. Germline V gene data show CDR1 as SGHVS and CDR2 as FNYEAQ. Full variable domain (missing parts from reference TRBV7-6 and TRBJ2-3): GAGVSQSPRYKVTKRGQDVALRCDPISGHVSLYWYRQALGQGPEFLTYFNYEAQQDKSGLPNDRFSAERPEGSISTLTIQRTEQRDSAMYRCASSLTSGGTDTQYFGPGTRLTVL.

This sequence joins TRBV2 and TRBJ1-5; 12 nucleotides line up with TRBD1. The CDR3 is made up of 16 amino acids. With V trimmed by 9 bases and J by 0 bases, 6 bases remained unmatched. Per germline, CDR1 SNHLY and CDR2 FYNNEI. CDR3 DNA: TGTGCCAGGGGGACAGGGGGCTCCTATAGCAATCAGCCCCAGCATTTT. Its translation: CARGTGGSYSNQPQHF.

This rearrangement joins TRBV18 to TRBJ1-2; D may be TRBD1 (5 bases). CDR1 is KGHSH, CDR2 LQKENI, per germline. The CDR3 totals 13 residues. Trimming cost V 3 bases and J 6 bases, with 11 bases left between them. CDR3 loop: CASSPLTANGYTF. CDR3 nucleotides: TGTGCCAGCTCACCTTTGACAGCTAATGGCTACACCTTC.

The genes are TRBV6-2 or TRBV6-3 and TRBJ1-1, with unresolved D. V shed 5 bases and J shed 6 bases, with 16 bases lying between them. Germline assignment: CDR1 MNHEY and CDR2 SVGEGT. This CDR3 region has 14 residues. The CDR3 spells CASSHPFSGAEAFF. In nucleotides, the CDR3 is TGTGCCAGCAGTCACCCCTTTAGCGGGGCTGAAGCTTTCTTT.

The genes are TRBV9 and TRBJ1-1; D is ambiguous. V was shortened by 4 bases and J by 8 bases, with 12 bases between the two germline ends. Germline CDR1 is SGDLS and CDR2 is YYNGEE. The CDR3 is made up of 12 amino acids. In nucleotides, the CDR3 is TGTGCCAGCAGCCCAACCGGCGGGGAAGCTTTCTTT. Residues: CASSPTGGEAFF.

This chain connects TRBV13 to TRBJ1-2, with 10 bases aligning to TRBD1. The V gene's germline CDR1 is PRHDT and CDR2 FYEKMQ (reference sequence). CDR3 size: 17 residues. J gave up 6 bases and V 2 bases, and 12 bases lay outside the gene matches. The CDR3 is CASSLWKGTGAGDGYTF. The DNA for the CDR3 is TGTGCCAGCAGCTTATGGAAGGGGACAGGGGCAGGCGATGGCTACACCTTC.

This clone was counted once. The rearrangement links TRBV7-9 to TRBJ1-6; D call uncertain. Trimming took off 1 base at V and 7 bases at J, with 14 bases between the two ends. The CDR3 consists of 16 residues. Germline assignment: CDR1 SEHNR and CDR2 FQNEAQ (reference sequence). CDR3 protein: CASSLDDYMGNSPLHF. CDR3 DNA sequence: TGTGCCAGCAGCTTAGACGACTACATGGGGAATTCACCCCTCCACTTT.

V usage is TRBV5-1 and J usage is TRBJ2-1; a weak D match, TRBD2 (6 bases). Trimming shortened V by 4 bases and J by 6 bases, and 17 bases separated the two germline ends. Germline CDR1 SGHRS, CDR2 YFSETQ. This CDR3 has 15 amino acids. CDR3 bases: TGCGCCAGCAGCCCGGAGGGCGGATCAGGCAATGAGCAGTTCTTC. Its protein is CASSPEGGSGNEQFF.

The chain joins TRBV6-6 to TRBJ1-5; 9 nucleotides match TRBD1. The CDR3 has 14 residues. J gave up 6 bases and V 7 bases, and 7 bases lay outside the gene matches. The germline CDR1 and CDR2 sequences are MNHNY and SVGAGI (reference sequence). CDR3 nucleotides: TGTGCCAGCATCCCGGGACAGGGTAGTCAGCCCCAGCATTTT. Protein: CASIPGQGSQPQHF.

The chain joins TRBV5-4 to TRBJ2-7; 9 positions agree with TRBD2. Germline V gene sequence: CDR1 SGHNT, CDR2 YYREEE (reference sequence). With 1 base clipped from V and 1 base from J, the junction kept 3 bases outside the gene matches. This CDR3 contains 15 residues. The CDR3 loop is CASSLQAGGSYEQYF. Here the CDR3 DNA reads TGTGCCAGCAGCTTGCAAGCGGGGGGTTCCTACGAGCAGTACTTC.

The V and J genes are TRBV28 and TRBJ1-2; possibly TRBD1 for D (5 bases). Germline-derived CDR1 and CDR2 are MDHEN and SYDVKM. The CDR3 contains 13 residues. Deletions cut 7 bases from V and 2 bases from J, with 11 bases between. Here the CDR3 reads CASTSEGNYGYTF. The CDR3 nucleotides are TGTGCCAGCACCTCGGAGGGGAACTATGGCTACACCTTC.